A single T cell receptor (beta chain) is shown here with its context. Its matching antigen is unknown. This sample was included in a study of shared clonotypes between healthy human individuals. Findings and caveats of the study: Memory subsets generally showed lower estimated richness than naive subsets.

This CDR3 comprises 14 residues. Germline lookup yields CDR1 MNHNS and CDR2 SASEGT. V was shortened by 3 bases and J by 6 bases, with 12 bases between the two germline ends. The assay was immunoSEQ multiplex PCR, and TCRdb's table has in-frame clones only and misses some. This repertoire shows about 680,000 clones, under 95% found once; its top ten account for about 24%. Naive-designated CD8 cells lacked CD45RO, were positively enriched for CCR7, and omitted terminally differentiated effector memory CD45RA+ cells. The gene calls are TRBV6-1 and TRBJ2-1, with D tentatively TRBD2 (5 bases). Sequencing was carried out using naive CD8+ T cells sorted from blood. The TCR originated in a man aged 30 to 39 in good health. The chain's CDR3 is CASSDLASFNEQFF. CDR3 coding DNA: TGTGCCAGCAGTGATTTGGCTAGCTTCAATGAGCAGTTCTTC.